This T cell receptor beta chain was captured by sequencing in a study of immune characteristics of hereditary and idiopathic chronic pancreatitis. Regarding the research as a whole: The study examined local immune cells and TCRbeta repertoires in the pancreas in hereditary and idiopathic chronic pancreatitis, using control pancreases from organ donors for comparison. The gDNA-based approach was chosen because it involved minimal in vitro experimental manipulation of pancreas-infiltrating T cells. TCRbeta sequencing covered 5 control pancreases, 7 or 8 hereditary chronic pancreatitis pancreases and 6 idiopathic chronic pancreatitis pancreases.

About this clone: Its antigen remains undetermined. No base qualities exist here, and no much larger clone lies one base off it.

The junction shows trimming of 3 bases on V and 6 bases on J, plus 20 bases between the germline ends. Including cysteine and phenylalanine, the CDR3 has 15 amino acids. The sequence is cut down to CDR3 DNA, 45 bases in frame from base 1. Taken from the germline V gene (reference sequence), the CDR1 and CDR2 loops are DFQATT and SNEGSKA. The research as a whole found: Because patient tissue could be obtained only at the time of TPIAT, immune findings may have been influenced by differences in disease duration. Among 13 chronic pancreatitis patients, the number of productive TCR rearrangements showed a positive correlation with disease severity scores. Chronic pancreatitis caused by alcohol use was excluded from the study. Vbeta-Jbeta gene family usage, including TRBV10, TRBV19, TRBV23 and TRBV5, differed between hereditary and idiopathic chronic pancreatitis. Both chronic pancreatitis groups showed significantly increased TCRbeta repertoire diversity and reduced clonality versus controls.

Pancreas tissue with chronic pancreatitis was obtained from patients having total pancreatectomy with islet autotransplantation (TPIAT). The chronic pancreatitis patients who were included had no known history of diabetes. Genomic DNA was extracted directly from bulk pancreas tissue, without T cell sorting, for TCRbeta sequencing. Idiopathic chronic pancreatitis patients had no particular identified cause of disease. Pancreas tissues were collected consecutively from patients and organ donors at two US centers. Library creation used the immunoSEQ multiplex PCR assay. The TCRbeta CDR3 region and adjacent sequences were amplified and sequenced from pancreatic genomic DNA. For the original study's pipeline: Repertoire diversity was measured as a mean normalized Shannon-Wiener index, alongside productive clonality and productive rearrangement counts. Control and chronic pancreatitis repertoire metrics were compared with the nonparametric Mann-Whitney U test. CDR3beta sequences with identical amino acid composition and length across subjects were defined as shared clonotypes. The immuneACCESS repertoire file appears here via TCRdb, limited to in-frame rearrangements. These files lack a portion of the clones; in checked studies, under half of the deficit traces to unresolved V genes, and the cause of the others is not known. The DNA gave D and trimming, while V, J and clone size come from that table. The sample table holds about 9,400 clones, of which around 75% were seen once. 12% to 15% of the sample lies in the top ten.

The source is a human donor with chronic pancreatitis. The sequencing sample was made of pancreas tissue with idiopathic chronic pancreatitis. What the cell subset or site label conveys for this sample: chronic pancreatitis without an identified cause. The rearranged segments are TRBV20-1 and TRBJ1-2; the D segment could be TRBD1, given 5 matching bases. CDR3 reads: CSASTGQGENDGYTF. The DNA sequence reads TGCAGTGCTAGTACCGGGCAGGGAGAAAATGATGGCTACACCTTC.